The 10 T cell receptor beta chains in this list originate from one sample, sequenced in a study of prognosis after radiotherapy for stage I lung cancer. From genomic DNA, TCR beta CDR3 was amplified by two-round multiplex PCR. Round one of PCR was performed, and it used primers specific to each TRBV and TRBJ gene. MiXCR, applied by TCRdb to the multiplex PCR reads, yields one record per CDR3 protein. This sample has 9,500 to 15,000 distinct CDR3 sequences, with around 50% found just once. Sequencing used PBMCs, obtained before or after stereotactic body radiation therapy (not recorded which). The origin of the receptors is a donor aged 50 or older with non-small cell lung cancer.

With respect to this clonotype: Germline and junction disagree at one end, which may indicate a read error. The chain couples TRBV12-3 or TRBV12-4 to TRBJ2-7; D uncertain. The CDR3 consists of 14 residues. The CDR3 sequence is CAISLQESICEQYF. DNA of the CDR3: TGTGCCATCAGTTTGCAGGAGAGCATATGCGAGCAGTACTTC.

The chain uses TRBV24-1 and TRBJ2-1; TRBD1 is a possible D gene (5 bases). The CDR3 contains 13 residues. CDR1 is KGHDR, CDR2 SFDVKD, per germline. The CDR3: CSASGQGHDEQFF. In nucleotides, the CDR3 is TGTTCCGCCTCTGGGCAGGGCCACGATGAGCAGTTCTTC.

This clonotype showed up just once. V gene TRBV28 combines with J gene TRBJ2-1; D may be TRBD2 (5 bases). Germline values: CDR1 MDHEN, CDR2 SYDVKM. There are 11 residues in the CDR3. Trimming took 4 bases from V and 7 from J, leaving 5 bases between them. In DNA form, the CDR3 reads TGTGCCAGCAGTTCGGGGAATGAGCAGTTCTTC. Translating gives CASSSGNEQFF.

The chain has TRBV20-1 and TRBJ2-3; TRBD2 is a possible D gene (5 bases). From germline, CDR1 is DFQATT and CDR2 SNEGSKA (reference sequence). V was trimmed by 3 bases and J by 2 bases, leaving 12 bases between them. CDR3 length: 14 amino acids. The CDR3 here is CSASARDYTDTQYF. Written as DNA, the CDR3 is TGCAGTGCTAGTGCCCGGGATTACACAGATACGCAGTATTTT.

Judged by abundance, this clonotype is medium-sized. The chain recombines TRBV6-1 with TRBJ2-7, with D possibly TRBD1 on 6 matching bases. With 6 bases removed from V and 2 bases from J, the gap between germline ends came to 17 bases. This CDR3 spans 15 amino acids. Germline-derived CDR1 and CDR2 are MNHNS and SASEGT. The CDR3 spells CASSKPGQATYEQYF. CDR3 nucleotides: TGTGCCAGCAGCAAGCCGGGACAAGCCACCTACGAGCAGTACTTC.

This CDR3 reads CASSFQTGGGSGELFF. In DNA, the CDR3 is TGTGCCAGCAGCTTCCAGACAGGGGGCGGGAGCGGGGAGCTGTTTTTT. The gene calls are TRBV7-2 and TRBJ2-2; 10 positions agree with TRBD1. The J segment lost 7 bases and the V segment lost 3 bases, leaving 8 bases of the junction unmatched. In germline, CDR1 is SGHTA, CDR2 FQGNSA. The CDR3 extends over 16 amino acids. The variable domain in full, with the rest retrieved from reference TRBV7-2 and TRBJ2-2, is GAGVSQSPSNKVTEKGKDVELRCDPISGHTALYWYRQSLGQGLEFLIYFQGNSAPDKSGLPSDRFSAERTGGSVSTLTIQRTQQEDSAVYLCASSFQTGGGSGELFFGEGSRLTVL.

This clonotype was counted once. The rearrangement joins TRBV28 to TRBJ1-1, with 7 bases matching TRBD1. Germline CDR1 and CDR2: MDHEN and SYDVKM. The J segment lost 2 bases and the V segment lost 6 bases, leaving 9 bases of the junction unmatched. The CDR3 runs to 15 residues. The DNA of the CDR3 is TGTGCCAGCAGAACCACCGGGACAGTTAACACTGAAGCTTTCTTT. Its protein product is CASRTTGTVNTEAFF.

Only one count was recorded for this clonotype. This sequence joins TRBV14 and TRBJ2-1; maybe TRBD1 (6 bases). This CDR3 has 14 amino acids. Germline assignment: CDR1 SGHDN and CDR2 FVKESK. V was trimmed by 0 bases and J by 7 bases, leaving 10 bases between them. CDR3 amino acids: CASSQDFRGNEQFF. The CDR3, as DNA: TGTGCCAGCAGCCAAGATTTCAGGGGAAATGAGCAGTTCTTC.

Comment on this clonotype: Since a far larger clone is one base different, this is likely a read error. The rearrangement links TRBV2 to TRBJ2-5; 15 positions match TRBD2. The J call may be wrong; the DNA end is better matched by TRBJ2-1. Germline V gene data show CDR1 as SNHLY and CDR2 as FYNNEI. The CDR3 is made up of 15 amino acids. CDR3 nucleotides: TGTGCCAGCAGGGAGGGACTAGCGGGAGGATATGAGCAGTTCTTC. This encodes CASREGLAGGYEQFF.

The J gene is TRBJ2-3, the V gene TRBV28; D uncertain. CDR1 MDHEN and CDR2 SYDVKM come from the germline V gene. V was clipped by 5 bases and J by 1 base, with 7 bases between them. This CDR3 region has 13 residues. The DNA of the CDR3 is TGTGCCAGCAGTCGCCCGGGCACAGATACGCAGTATTTT. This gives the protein CASSRPGTDTQYF.